This T cell receptor (beta chain) is from a study of response to subunit inactivated influenza vaccine. TCRdb independently ran MiXCR on the RT-PCR reads; one entry per CDR3 protein. The table includes around 600,000 distinct CDR3 sequences, around 10% detected once. There are a few counts of this clonotype. The CDR3 loop spans 15 amino acids. Deletions cut 2 bases from V and 0 bases from J, with 9 bases between. Germline-derived CDR1 and CDR2 are KGHDR and SFDVKD. The sample also formed part of further work on T cells expressing NK-cell markers. This second report adds: The TCR beta cDNA came from 5'RACE template switching with UMIs. Sorted CD3+CD56+NKG2C+, CD3+CD56+NKG2C- and CD3+CD56-NKG2C+ T cells supplied TCR beta repertoires. Serological testing identified most of the eight sequenced donors as HCMV-seropositive and one as seronegative. Once again these clonotypes came out on top in the CD3+CD56-NKG2C+ fraction of a few donors.

The V and J genes are TRBV24-1 and TRBJ1-2; D unclear. The material sequenced was PBMCs from blood, taken on the day of vaccination. The sequence came from a man aged 45-65 years who received an inactivated influenza vaccine. CDR3 protein: CATSDSGSPNYGYTF. Here the CDR3 DNA reads TGTGCCACCAGTGATTCGGGCAGCCCTAACTATGGCTACACCTTC.